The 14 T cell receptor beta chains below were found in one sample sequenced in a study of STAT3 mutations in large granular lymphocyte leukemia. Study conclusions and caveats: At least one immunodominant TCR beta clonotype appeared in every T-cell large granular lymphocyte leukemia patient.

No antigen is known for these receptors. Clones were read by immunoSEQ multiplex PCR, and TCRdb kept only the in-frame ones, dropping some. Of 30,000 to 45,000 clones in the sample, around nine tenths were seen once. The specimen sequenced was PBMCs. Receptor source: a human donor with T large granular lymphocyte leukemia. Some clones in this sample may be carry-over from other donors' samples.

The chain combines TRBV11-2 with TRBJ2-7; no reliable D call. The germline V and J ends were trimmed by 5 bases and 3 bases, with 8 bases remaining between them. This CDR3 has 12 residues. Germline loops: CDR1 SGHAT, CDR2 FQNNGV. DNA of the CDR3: TGTGCCAGCAGCGGAAGGAACTACGAGCAGTACTTC. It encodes CASSGRNYEQYF.

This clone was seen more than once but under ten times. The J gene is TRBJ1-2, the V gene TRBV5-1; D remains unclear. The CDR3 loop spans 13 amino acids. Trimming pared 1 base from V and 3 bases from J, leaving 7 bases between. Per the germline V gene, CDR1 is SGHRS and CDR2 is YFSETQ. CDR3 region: CASSLREDYGYTF. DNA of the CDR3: TGCGCCAGCAGCTTGAGGGAGGACTATGGCTACACCTTC.

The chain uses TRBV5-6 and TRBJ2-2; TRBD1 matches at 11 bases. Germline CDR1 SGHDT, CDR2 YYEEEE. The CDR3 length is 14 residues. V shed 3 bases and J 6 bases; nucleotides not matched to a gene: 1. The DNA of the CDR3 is TGTGCCAGCAGCTGGGGACAGGGGGCCGGGGAGCTGTTTTTT. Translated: CASSWGQGAGELFF. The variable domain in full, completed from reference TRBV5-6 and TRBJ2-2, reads DAGVTQSPTHLIKTRGQQVTLRCSPKSGHDTVSWYQQALGQGPQFIFQYYEEEERQRGNFPDRFSGHQFPNYSSELNVNALLLGDSALYLCASSWGQGAGELFFGEGSRLTVL.

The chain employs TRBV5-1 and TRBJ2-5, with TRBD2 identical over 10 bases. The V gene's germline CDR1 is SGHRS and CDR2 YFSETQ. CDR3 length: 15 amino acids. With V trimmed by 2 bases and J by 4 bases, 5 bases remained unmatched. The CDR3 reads CASSFRTSGGETQYF. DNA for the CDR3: TGCGCCAGCAGCTTTAGGACTAGCGGCGGAGAGACCCAGTACTTC.

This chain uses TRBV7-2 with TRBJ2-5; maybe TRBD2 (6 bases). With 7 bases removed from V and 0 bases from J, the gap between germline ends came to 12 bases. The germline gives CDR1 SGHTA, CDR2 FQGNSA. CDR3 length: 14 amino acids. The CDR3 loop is CASTPPGDQETQYF. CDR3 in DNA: TGTGCCAGCACCCCGCCGGGGGACCAAGAGACCCAGTACTTC.

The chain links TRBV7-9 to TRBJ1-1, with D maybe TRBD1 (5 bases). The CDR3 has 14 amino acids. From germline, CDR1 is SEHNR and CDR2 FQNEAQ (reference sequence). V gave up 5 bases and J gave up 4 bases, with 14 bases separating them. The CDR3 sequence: CASSRLLGGTEAFF. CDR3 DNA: TGTGCCAGCAGCCGACTCCTCGGGGGCACTGAAGCTTTCTTT.

This CDR3 reads CASSLATSGGVETQYF. The CDR3 DNA follows: TGCGCCAGCAGCTTGGCGACTAGCGGGGGTGTCGAGACCCAGTACTTC. The chain employs TRBV5-1 and TRBJ2-5; 12 bases match TRBD2. Germline values: CDR1 SGHRS, CDR2 YFSETQ. The junction had 5 bases not matched to a gene; V was cut back by 0 bases and J by 5 bases. The CDR3 is made up of 16 amino acids.

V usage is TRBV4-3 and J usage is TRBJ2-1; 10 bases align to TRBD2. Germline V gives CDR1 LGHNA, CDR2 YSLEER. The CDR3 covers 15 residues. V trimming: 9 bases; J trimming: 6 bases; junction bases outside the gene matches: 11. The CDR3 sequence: CASRRGLASSNEQFF. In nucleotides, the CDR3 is TGCGCCAGTCGGCGGGGACTAGCGTCATCCAATGAGCAGTTCTTC.

CDR3 protein: CASSPGGTDTQYF. DNA of the CDR3: TGTGCCAGCTCACCGGGAGGCACAGATACGCAGTATTTT. The chain has TRBV18 and TRBJ2-3; the D gene is possibly TRBD2 (5 bases). This CDR3 comprises 13 residues. The germline CDR1 and CDR2 sequences are KGHSH and LQKENI. Trimming took 3 bases from V and 1 from J, leaving 5 bases between them.

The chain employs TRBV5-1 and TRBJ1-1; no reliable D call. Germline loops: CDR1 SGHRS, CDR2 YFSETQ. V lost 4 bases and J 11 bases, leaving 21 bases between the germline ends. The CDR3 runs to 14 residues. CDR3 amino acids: CASSREDPGRTAFF. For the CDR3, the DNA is TGCGCCAGCAGCCGGGAGGACCCTGGTCGAACGGCTTTCTTT.

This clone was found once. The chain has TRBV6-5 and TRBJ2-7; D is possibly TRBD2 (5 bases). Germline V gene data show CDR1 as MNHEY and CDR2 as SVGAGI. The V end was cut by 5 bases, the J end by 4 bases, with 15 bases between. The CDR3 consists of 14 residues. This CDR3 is CASSEGPLGYEQYF. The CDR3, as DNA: TGTGCCAGCAGTGAGGGCCCACTAGGGTACGAGCAGTACTTC.

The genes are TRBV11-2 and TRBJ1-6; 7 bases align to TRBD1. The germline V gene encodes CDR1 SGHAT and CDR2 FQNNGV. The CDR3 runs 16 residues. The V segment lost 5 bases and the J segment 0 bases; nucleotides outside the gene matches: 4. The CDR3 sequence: CASSAGGSSYNSPLHF. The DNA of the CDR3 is TGTGCCAGCAGCGCAGGGGGGAGCTCCTATAATTCACCCCTCCACTTT.

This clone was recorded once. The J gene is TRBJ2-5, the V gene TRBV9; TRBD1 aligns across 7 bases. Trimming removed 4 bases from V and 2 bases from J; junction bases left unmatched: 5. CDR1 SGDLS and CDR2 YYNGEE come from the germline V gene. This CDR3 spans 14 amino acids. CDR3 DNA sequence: TGTGCCAGCAGCACTGGGGACAGTCAAGAGACCCAGTACTTC. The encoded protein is CASSTGDSQETQYF.

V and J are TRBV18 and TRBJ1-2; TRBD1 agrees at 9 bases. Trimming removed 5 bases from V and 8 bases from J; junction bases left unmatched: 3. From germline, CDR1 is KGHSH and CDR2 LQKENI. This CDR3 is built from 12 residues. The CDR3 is CASSRQGGGYTF. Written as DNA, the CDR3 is TGTGCCAGCTCAAGACAGGGGGGAGGCTACACCTTC.